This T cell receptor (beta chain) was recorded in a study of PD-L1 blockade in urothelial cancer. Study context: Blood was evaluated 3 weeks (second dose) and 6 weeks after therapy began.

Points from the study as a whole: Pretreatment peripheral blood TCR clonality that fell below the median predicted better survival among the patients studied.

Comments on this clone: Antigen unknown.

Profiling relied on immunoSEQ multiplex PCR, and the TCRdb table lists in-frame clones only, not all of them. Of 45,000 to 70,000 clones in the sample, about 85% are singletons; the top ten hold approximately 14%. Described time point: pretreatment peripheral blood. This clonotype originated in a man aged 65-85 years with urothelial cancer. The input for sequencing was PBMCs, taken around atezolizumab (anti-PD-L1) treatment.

In nucleotides, the CDR3 is TGTGCCAGCAGTTTGTTTCGGACAGGGGTGCGCAATGAGCAGTTCTTC. This codes for CASSLFRTGVRNEQFF. The rearrangement joins TRBV27 to TRBJ2-1; 9 bases map to TRBD1. The CDR3 extends over 16 amino acids. Germline CDR1 is MNHEY and CDR2 is SMNVEV (reference sequence). Trimming cost V 3 bases and J 6 bases; bases outside gene matches: 9.